This T cell receptor (beta chain) was profiled in a study of cytomegalovirus exposure and HLA in healthy donors. Study in general: Previous work identified roughly 120 million unique TCR beta sequences from around 200 million T cells. Caucasian-associated ancestry cluster membership applied to just over 80% of 300 to 450 genotyped donors.

Vbeta (60) and Jbeta (13) primers were used in the PCR. The protocol was immunoSEQ multiplex PCR, while the TCRdb copy is restricted to in-frame clones and leaves out a portion. This sample has some 120,000 clones, with approximately 71% found just once. The CDR3 is made up of 15 amino acids. Germline values: CDR1 MDHEN, CDR2 SYDVKM. Trimming took off 6 bases at V and 2 bases at J, with 14 bases between the two ends. Sequenced input: PBMCs. The chain carries TRBV28 and TRBJ1-5; no clear D. The origin of this receptor is a woman in her forties or fifties in good health and CMV-seronegative. The CDR3 here is CASRSDFAGNQPQHF. CDR3 in DNA: TGTGCCAGCAGGTCGGACTTCGCTGGCAATCAGCCCCAGCATTTT.